This T cell receptor (beta chain) was sequenced for a study of circulating and synovial CD4+ cells in juvenile arthritis. Germline CDR1 and CDR2: SGHTA and FQGNSA. V lost 2 bases to trimming and J lost 6 bases, with 11 bases between them. The length of the CDR3 is 13 residues. Some clones are missing from TCRdb's copy, which holds only in-frame ones; the method was immunoSEQ multiplex PCR. This sample carries under 35,000 clones, roughly 95% of them seen once, and the ten largest clones take 2.9%. Study findings and constraints: Vbeta family usage analysis did not detect the pathogenic-like versus bulk difference.

Comment on this clone: The antigen is not known.

This rearrangement joins TRBV7-2 to TRBJ2-7; no clear D gene. Sequencing used CD4+ T cells from blood. The receptor was isolated from a human donor with juvenile idiopathic arthritis. The CDR3, as DNA: TGTGCCAGCAGCTTACGGGTGTTACCCGAGCAGTACTTC. Protein sequence: CASSLRVLPEQYF. Using reference TRBV7-2 and TRBJ2-7 for the parts outside the CDR3, the full variable domain is GAGVSQSPSNKVTEKGKDVELRCDPISGHTALYWYRQSLGQGLEFLIYFQGNSAPDKSGLPSDRFSAERTGGSVSTLTIQRTQQEDSAVYLCASSLRVLPEQYFGPGTRLTVT.